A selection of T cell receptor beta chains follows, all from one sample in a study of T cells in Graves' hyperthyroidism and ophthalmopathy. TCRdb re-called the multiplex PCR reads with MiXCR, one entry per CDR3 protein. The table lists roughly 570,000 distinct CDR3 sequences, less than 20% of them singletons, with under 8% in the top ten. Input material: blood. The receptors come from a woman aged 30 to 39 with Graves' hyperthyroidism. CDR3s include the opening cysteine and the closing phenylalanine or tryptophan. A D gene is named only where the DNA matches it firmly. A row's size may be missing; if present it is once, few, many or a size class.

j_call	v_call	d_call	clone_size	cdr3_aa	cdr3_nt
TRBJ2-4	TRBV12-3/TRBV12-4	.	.	CASSPGTKAKNIQYF	TGTGCCAGCAGTCCCGGGACAAAAGCCAAAAACATTCAGTACTTC
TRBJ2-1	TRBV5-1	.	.	CASSLEGFSEQFF	TGCGCCAGCAGCTTGGAAGGGTTCAGTGAGCAGTTCTTC
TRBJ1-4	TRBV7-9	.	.	CASSLRGADEKLFF	TGTGCCAGCAGCCTGAGGGGGGCTGATGAAAAACTGTTTTTT
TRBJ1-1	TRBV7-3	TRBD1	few	CASSLEGTVMNTEAFF	TGTGCCAGCAGCTTAGAAGGGACAGTTATGAACACTGAAGCTTTCTTT
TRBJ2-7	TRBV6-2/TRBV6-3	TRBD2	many	CASLLAGVPPYEQYF	TGTGCCAGCTTGCTAGCGGGAGTCCCCCCATACGAGCAGTACTTC
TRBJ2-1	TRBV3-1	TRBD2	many	CASSQDVGTSANEQFF	TGTGCCAGCAGCCAAGACGTCGGGACTAGTGCTAATGAGCAGTTCTTC
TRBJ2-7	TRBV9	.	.	CASSVQATSYEQYF	TGTGCCAGCAGCGTACAAGCGACTTCCTACGAGCAGTACTTC
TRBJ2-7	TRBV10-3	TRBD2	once	CAIMGTSGNYEQYF	TGTGCCATCATGGGGACTAGCGGTAACTACGAGCAGTACTTC
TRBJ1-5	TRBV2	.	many	CASSEWPQDSLRYGNQPQHF	TGTGCCAGCAGTGAATGGCCTCAGGACAGCTTAAGATATGGCAATCAGCCCCAGCATTTT
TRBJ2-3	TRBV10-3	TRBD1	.	CAISLRQGYTDTQYF	TGTGCCATCAGCCTTCGACAGGGTTACACAGATACGCAGTATTTT
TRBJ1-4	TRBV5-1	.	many	CASSPLGKKLFF	TGCGCCAGCAGCCCCCTGGGAAAAAAACTGTTTTTT
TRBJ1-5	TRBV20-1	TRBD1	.	CSANQGEGNQPQHF	TGCAGTGCAAACCAGGGGGAGGGCAATCAGCCCCAGCATTTT
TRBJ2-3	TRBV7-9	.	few	CASSSHSTDTQYF	TGTGCCAGCAGCTCGCATAGCACAGATACGCAGTATTTT
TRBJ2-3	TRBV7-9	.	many	CASSDEADTQYF	TGTGCCAGCTCGGATGAGGCAGATACGCAGTATTTT
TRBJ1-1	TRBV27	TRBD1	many	CASSAGQSNTEAFF	TGTGCCAGCAGTGCGGGACAGTCGAACACTGAAGCTTTCTTT
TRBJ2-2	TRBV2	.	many	CASSAEMTGELFF	TGTGCCAGCAGTGCGGAGATGACCGGGGAGCTGTTTTTT
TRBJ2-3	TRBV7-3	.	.	CASSIGVSDTQYF	TGTGCCAGCAGCATCGGGGTGTCAGATACGCAGTATTTT
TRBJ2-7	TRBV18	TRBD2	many	CASSPPLGAGPHEQYF	TGTGCCAGCTCACCACCGCTTGGAGCGGGACCCCACGAGCAGTACTTC
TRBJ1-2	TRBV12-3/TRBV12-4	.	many	CASSLPVGHSYGYTF	TGTGCCAGCAGTTTACCGGTCGGACACTCCTATGGCTACACCTTC
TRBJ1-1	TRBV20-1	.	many	CSGDIQAYEAFF	TGCAGTGGAGACATACAGGCTTATGAAGCTTTCTTT
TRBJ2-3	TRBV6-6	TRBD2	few	CASSYGTSAPDTQYF	TGTGCCAGCAGTTACGGGACTAGCGCACCAGATACGCAGTATTTT
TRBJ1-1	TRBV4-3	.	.	CASIQVLGGTEAFF	TGCGCCAGCATCCAAGTACTAGGCGGCACTGAAGCTTTCTTT
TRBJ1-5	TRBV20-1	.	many	CSGASGQLNQPQHF	TGCAGTGGTGCGAGCGGACAGCTGAATCAGCCCCAGCATTTT
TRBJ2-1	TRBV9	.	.	CASSVAGAFNEQFF	TGTGCCAGCAGCGTGGCAGGGGCCTTTAATGAGCAGTTCTTC
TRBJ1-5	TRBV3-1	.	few	CASSQDEGTNQPQHF	TGTGCCAGCAGCCAAGACGAGGGTACCAATCAGCCCCAGCATTTT
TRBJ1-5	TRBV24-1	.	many	CATSDGVFGNQPQHF	TGTGCCACCAGTGATGGCGTATTCGGCAATCAGCCCCAGCATTTT
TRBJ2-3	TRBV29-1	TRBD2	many	CSVRSLAASTDTQYF	TGCAGCGTTCGATCACTAGCGGCTAGCACAGATACGCAGTATTTT
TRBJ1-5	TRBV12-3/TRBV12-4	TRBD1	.	CASGDPDRGRGNQPQHF	TGTGCCAGCGGCGACCCGGACAGGGGGAGAGGGAATCAGCCCCAGCATTTT
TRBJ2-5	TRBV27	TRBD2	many	CASSPGTSGREFQETQYF	TGTGCCAGCAGTCCTGGGACTAGCGGGAGGGAGTTCCAAGAGACCCAGTACTTC
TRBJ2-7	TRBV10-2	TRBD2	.	CASSVTLAGDEQYF	TGCGCCAGCAGTGTCACACTAGCGGGAGACGAGCAGTACTTC
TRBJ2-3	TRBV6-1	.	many	CASTPGTGSSDTQYF	TGTGCCAGCACCCCAGGGACTGGTTCATCTGATACGCAGTATTTT
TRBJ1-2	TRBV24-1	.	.	CATSEGPGDGYTF	TGTGCCACCAGTGAGGGGCCAGGGGATGGCTACACCTTC
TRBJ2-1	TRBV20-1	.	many	CSASTPGSEQFF	TGCAGTGCAAGTACCCCCGGGAGTGAGCAGTTCTTC
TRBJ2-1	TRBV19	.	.	CATSRGLNEQFF	TGTGCTACCTCCCGGGGCCTCAATGAGCAGTTCTTC
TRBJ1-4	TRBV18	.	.	CASSWATNEKLFF	TGTGCCAGCTCGTGGGCCACTAATGAAAAACTGTTTTTT
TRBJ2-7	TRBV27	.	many	CASSFSETEVSEQYF	TGTGCCAGCAGTTTTAGCGAGACGGAAGTTTCCGAGCAGTACTTC
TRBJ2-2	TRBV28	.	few	CASSLRRLAGTGELFF	TGTGCCAGCAGTTTAAGGAGGCTAGCAGGCACCGGGGAGCTGTTTTTT
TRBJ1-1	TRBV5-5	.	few	CASSLVGSPEAFF	TGTGCCAGCAGCTTGGTGGGGTCCCCTGAAGCTTTCTTT
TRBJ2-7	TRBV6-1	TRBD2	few	CASSSSGFWYEQYF	TGTGCCAGCAGTTCTAGCGGTTTCTGGTACGAGCAGTACTTC
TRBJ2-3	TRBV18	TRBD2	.	CASSPRTRWAADTQYF	TGTGCCAGCTCACCAAGGACTAGGTGGGCCGCAGATACGCAGTATTTT
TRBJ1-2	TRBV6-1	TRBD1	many	CASSSGPGTGDGYTF	TGTGCCAGCAGTTCGGGGCCCGGGACAGGTGATGGCTACACCTTC
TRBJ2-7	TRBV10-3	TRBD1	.	CAISPGTGYYEQYF	TGTGCCATCAGCCCCGGGACAGGGTATTACGAGCAGTACTTC
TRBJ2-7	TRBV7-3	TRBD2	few	CASSGTSGGEQYF	TGTGCCAGCAGCGGGACTAGCGGGGGCGAGCAGTACTTC
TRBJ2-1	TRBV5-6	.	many	CASSLVGRNEQFF	TGTGCCAGCAGCTTGGTTGGGAGAAATGAGCAGTTCTTC
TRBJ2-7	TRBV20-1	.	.	CSATGHEGSSSYEQYF	TGCAGTGCTACGGGACACGAGGGATCAAGCTCCTACGAGCAGTACTTC